This T cell receptor (beta chain) was sequenced in a study of T cell repertoires in cytomegalovirus infection. Study in general: As its CMV epitopes, the study selected recently identified HLA-C-restricted and well-studied HLA-B-restricted targets.

General study findings and limits: Dominant in the ex vivo response were TCR beta clonotypes restricted by HLA-C and specific for CMV.

The CDR3 is made up of 14 amino acids. CDR1 and CDR2 (germline): MNHEY, SMNVEV (reference sequence). After removal of 4 bases from V and 6 bases from J, the junction contained 7 bases not matched to a gene. In the case of this clonotype: Its antigen is unknown.

MiXCR, applied by TCRdb to the reads, yields one record per CDR3 protein. The sample gives roughly 990,000 distinct CDR3 sequences, approximately 31% of which show up once; roughly 13% is in the top ten. This clonotype was sampled from a human donor in good health (CMV status not recorded). Some clones in this sample may be carry-over from other donors' samples. This material consisted of cultured CD8+ T cells from PBMCs, taken from culture after CMV antigen stimulation. The V call is TRBV27, the J call TRBJ1-1, with 8 bases identical to TRBD1. The CDR3 coding sequence is TGTGCCAGCAGTTATGGCAGGGGGCCGGCTGAAGCTTTCTTT. Its protein product is CASSYGRGPAEAFF.